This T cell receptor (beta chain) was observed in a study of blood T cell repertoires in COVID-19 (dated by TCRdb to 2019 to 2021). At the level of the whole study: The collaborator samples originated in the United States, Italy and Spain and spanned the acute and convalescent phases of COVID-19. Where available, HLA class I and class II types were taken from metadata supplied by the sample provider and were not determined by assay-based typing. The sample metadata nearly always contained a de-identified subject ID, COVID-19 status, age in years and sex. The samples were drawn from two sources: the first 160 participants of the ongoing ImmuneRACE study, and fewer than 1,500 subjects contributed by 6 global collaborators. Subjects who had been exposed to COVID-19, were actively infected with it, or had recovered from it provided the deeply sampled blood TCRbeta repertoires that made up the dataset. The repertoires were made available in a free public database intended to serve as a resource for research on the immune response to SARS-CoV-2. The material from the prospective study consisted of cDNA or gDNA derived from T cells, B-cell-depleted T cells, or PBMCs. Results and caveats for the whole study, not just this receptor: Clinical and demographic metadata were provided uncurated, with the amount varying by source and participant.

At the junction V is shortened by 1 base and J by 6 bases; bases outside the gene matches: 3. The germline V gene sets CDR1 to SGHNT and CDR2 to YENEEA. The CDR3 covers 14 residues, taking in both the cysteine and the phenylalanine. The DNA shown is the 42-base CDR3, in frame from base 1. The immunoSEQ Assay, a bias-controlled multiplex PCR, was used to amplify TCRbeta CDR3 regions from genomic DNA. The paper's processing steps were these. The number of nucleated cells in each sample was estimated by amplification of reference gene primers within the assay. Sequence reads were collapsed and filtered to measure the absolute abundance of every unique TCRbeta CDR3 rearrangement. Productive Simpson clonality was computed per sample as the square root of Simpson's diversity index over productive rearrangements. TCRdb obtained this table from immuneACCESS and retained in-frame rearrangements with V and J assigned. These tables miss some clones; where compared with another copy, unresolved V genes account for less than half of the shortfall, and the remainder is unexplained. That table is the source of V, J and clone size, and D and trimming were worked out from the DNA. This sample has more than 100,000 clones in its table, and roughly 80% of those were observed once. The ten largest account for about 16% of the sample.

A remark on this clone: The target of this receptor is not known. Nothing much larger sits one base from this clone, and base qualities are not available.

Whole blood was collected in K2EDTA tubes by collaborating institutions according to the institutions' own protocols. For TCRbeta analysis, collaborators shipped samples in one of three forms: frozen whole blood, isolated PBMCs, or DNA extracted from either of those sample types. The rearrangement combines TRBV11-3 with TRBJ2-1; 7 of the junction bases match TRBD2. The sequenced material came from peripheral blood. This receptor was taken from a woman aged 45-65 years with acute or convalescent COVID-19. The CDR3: CASSLGLASNEQFF. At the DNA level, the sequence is TGTGCCAGCAGCTTAGGACTAGCTAGCAATGAGCAGTTCTTC.